This T cell receptor (beta chain) is from a study of CD8 T cells in ankylosing spondylitis. The ends lost 3 bases at V and 2 bases at J; junction bases unmatched: 3. The CDR3 has 15 residues. Germline values: CDR1 SNHLY, CDR2 FYNNEI. This clonotype was observed many times. The target antigen is unknown. Findings of the study overall: Disease-linked clones had a CD8+ phenotype and relatively low frequency in peripheral blood. There was a TCR beta motif, made of fewer than 10 highly homologous variants, that appeared characteristic of ankylosing spondylitis blood.

Generation of TCR beta libraries employed quantitative 5'-RACE incorporating molecular barcodes. TCRdb reprocessed the 5' RACE reads with MiXCR, giving one entry per CDR3 protein. The profile shows over 200,000 distinct CDR3 sequences, roughly a tenth of them singletons. This TCR derives from a male donor with ankylosing spondylitis or in good health (not recorded which). The genes are TRBV2 and TRBJ2-3, with TRBD2 matching over 9 bases. The source material was blood, either unsorted or a sorted T cell fraction (not recorded which). CDR3 bases: TGTGCCAGCAGTGATAGCGGGGGTTACACAGATACGCAGTATTTT. Protein product: CASSDSGGYTDTQYF.